This T cell receptor (beta chain) was documented in a study of T cells in tuberculosis. Sequenced by immunoSEQ multiplex PCR; TCRdb stores in-frame clones only, minus some. The sample contains 20,000 to 25,000 clones, almost 97% of which appear only once. At study entry, adolescents had tuberculin skin tests and IGRA screening. In germline, CDR1 is MRHNA, CDR2 SNTAGT. The trim removed 7 bases at V and 4 bases at J, leaving 8 bases unmatched. The CDR3 runs 14 residues. This clonotype originated in a donor aged 10 to 29 with latent tuberculosis or without tuberculosis infection. Sequencing used PBMCs. This rearrangement joins TRBV6-4 to TRBJ1-2; 8 positions match TRBD1. The CDR3 loop reads CASKLGQGIYGYTF. In nucleotides, the CDR3 is TGTGCCAGCAAGTTAGGACAGGGTATCTATGGCTACACCTTC.